This T cell receptor (beta chain) appears in the sequencing data of a study of cytomegalovirus exposure and HLA in healthy donors (dated by TCRdb to 2017 to 2019). In terms of the full investigation: An earlier analysis of roughly 570 of the donors reported about 300 Gb of sequence data and 117 million unique TCR beta sequences obtained from about 170 million T cells. An early release covering roughly 600 HLA-typed donors comprised approximately 290 gigabases of sequencing data and 85 million or so unique TCR sequences. Among the roughly 400 genotyped donors, about 85% belonged to the genetic ancestry cluster associated with self-reported Caucasian donors. The study was designed to test whether signatures of past pathogen exposure could be identified by cataloging public T cell receptors. The study used immunosequencing to profile the T cell repertoires of approximately 690 subjects and linked those repertoires to cytomegalovirus serostatus. Along with the roughly 700-subject first cohort, a separate validation cohort of over a hundred different subjects was used. High-throughput TCR immunosequencing, statistical association of individual TCRs with disease status, and machine learning were combined to predict cytomegalovirus infection status. A later analysis re-examined previously published TCR beta repertoires from more than 600 donors and added high-resolution HLA genotyping to investigate patterns of TCR occurrence. The later analysis used no new phenotypic data to find candidate immune exposures, relying instead on TCR beta sequences and their occurrence across donors. An earlier analysis of 587 of the donors used high-throughput TCR beta sequencing to judge whether each TCR beta V gene segment behaved as functional or pseudogenic. Donor age, sex, ethnicity and CMV serostatus were compiled alongside the repertoire data. Genome-wide SNP genotypes for about 55% of the 666 donors were used in a later genetic analysis, which treated that subset as a discovery cohort. Every repertoire in the discovery cohort had been generated on one and the same sequencing platform. Both class I and class II loci were covered by HLA typing, at four-digit resolution. Typing coverage varied by locus: roughly 620-640 donors for A, B, C, DRB1 and DQB1; more than 500 for DQA1; approximately 570 for DPA1; around 450 for DPB1. Several DR-DQ haplotypes were treated as single units for association and clustering because of strong linkage in the cohort. On average, roughly 250,000 unique TCR beta nucleotide sequences were sequenced per donor among 398 genotyped donors of the cohort, with roughly 20% of those sequences being non-productive. Results and caveats for the whole study, not just this receptor: In the study, approximately 160 TCR beta chains were listed as associated with cytomegalovirus. Several of the top co-occurrence clusters appeared to be linked to parvovirus B19, influenza, CMV and Epstein-Barr virus, according to a later analysis. In an earlier analysis of about 600 of the donors, most TCR beta V segments appeared in productive rearrangements about 87% or about 30% of the time, broadly matching IMGT annotations. A later analysis associated about 16,000 TCR beta sequences with specific HLA alleles at a false discovery rate of 0.05. A later genetic analysis associated a missense DCLRE1C variant with V-gene and J-gene trimming of TCR beta chains, and an independent cohort replicated the association. While some public TCRs were present in many individuals, most TCR sequences turned up only very rarely across donors. In a later genetic analysis, fewer N-insertions in productive TCRs were reported among donors in an Asian-associated ancestry cluster than the roughly 640-donor mean. Because some donors lacked HLA typing at each locus, the association tests relied only on the typed subset. Cytomegalovirus status was reported to be diagnosed by the classifier with high specificity and sensitivity in both the original and validation cohorts. Only TCR beta chains were sequenced in this cohort, and the absence of alpha or paired-chain data limited detectable features. Immune exposure information for the cohort was limited to CMV serostatus. According to a later analysis, most CMV-associated TCR beta chains appeared to be HLA-restricted, and the HLA associations seemed to be driven largely by CMV exposure. Strong co-occurrence of HLA alleles, especially DR and DQ, made assigning TCR associations to individual alleles difficult. Because the 87-base-pair reads could not distinguish some IMGT-functional V segments, including TRBV6-2 and TRBV6-3, those segments were excluded. A group of highly shared sequence variants was considered likely to be a technical artifact of the sequencing pipeline. A later analysis found that TCR association rates varied across HLA loci, with DRB1 alleles showing the most associated TCRs and HLA-C alleles the fewest. Because counts were too low, about 15 rarely observed V segments, including chromosome 9 orphons, were left out of the earlier analysis of 500 to 650 of the donors. Linkage disequilibrium might explain the correlated functional status among segregating V segments, but an unknown experimental factor could not be ruled out. Compared with equally common non-associated chains, HLA-associated TCR beta chains in a later analysis were more clonally expanded and had lower generation probabilities. Three of the identified cytomegalovirus-associated TCR beta chains were confirmed in vitro to be specific for cytomegalovirus antigens. The authors suggested that the approach could potentially be extended to other disease states and immunological phenotypes. Sequencing depth was assumed to be roughly uniform across donors in the presence/absence analyses, though that assumption may not hold. A further reported finding was that TCR beta sequences accurately predicted the HLA-A and HLA-B alleles for most subjects in the first cohort.

The library came from the immunoSEQ multiplex PCR assay. For the multiplex PCR, a mixture combining 60 forward primers for TCR Vbeta segments and 13 reverse primers for TCR Jbeta segments was used. Amplification of the CDR3 region of rearranged TCR beta genes was performed with a multiplex PCR assay on genomic DNA. Amplified TCR beta libraries were sequenced as 87-base-pair reads on the Illumina HiSeq System. As for how the authors treated the data: A later analysis tallied roughly 78 million unique TCR beta chains across the 666 repertoires, and about 12 million of those chains were shared by two or more donors. A nearest-neighbor algorithm error-corrected the raw reads and collapsed the reads into unique sequences, merging closely related sequences to remove PCR and sequencing errors. Alignment of CDR3 sequences to IMGT reference sequences was used to assign V, D and J gene segments. For a sequence to be retained, a match of at least six nucleotides was required to both a V gene segment and a J gene segment. A rearrangement counted as productive if the CDR3 had no stop codons and remained in frame with V and J, and every other rearrangement counted as non-productive. Following IMGT convention, CDR3 was defined as the stretch from the second conserved V-encoded cysteine up to the conserved J-encoded phenylalanine. Sequences without an unambiguous match to a single V gene segment were excluded from the earlier analysis of about 630 of the donors. In an earlier analysis of a few hundred of the donors, V segments were called functional above 56.7% productive rearrangements and were called segregating when the between-donor standard deviation exceeded 5%. A statistical classification framework was developed to diagnose cytomegalovirus status using the catalog of TCR beta chain sequences. In a later analysis, V and J genes were assigned by comparing TCR nucleotide sequences against IMGT/GENE-DB human TR gene sequences. In a later analysis, CDR3 sequences and most-parsimonious VDJ recombination scenarios were assigned using the TCRdist pipeline. In a later analysis, each TCR beta chain was defined by its CDR3 amino acid sequence together with its V-gene family, and reads lacking a unique V-gene family were excluded. To address suspected cross-contamination and a sequencing artifact, a later analysis removed 592 highly shared, low-generation-probability nucleotide sequences. In a later analysis, a clonal expansion index was calculated for each public chain from normalized within-repertoire ranks of inferred template counts. In a later analysis, generation probabilities were computed using a VDJ recombination model fitted to out-of-frame rearrangements, and the results were checked against IGoR. Hypergeometric tests were used in a later analysis to score TCR-TCR, TCR-HLA and TCR-CMV co-occurrence, with a repertoire-size bias correction applied to the TCR pairs. False discovery rates were estimated in a later analysis by permuting HLA or CMV assignments 20 times. In a later analysis, co-occurring TCRs were grouped using DBSCAN, with TCRdist sequence similarity added in when clustering inside HLA-allele-positive subsets. Co-occurrence clustering excluded repertoires with fewer than 30,000 or more than 120,000 public chains, plus five with anomalous nucleotide sharing. The source is immuneACCESS, and TCRdb retained only in-frame sequences with V and J called. Part of the clones is not carried over; for the studies checked, unresolved V genes explain less than half of this, and the remainder is unexplained. Clonal size and the V and J genes are those of that table, whereas D and trimming came from the DNA. The table for this sample lists approximately 150,000 clones; about 80% of them were counted only once. The top ten clonotypes cover 1.5% to 1.8% of the sample.

A word on this clone: The antigen this receptor binds is unknown. No per-base quality is available; no much larger clone lies one base away.

CDR1 and CDR2, per the germline V gene, are SGDLS and YYNGEE. The cysteine opens and the phenylalanine closes a CDR3 of 15 amino acids. Only the CDR3 part of the read is kept: 45 bases, read in frame from the first base. Trimmed from V: 4 bases; trimmed from J: 7 bases; junction bases lacking a gene match: 10. The cohort comprised 666 healthy bone marrow donors. At the time of sampling, every cohort member was nominally healthy, though immune exposures that went unrecorded were likely present. The donor tested CMV seronegative and was one of the 352 seronegative cohort members. Each donor provided a peripheral blood sample, and peripheral blood mononuclear cells were used for TCR beta sequencing. Genomic DNA was extracted from the blood cell samples with the Qiagen DNeasy Blood Extraction Kit.

The chain couples TRBV9 to TRBJ2-1, and 8 bases in between align with TRBD2. Source material: PBMCs. The TCR was taken from a middle-aged man in good health and CMV-seronegative. CDR3 loop: CASSFGVAGFNEQFF. The bases are TGTGCCAGCAGCTTCGGAGTAGCGGGGTTTAATGAGCAGTTCTTC.